This TCR beta chain comes out of a study of T cell responses to AZD1222 COVID-19 vaccine. TCRdb's copy holds only in-frame clones and misses some; the assay was immunoSEQ multiplex PCR. Among 150,000 or so clones, more than 70% were seen once, and the ten largest hold approximately 3.6%. With regard to this clone: Its antigen is currently unknown.

Overall study findings and caveats: Among those given AZD1222, only 6 or 7 were seropositive at baseline.

V gave up 7 bases and J gave up 2 bases; unmatched junction bases: 2. CDR3 length: 12 amino acids. Germline CDR1 is SNHLY and CDR2 is FYNNEI. This specimen consisted of peripheral blood, obtained on day 0 of MenACWY control vaccination. The rearrangement links TRBV2 to TRBJ2-7; 7 bases align to TRBD1. This sequence originates from an adult in good health. The CDR3 sequence: CASKGQTYEQYF. The CDR3 region has the DNA TGTGCCAGCAAGGGACAGACCTACGAGCAGTACTTC.